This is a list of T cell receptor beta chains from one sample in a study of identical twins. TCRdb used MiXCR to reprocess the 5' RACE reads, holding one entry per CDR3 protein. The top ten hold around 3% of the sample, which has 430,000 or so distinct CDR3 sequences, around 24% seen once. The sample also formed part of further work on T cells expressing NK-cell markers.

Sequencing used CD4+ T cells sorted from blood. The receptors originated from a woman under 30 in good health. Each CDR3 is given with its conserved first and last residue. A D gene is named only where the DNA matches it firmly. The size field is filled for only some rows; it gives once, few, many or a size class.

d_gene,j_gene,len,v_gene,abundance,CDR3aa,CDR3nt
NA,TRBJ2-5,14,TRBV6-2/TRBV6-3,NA,CASSDGILQETQYF,TGTGCCAGCAGCGACGGGATACTGCAAGAGACCCAGTACTTC
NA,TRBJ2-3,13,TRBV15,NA,CATSSLERRSQYF,TGTGCCACCAGCAGCCTGGAACGGCGATCGCAGTATTTT
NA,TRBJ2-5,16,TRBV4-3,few,CASSQILARGGETQYF,TGCGCCAGCAGCCAAATCTTAGCGCGCGGCGGAGAGACCCAGTACTTC
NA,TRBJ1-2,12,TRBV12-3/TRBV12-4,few,CASSPQTGGYTF,TGTGCCAGCAGCCCCCAGACTGGAGGCTACACCTTC
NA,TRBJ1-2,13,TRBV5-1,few,CASSFSWHYGYTF,TGCGCCAGCAGCTTTTCCTGGCACTATGGCTACACCTTC
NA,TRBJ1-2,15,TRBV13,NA,CASSLGAPDVYGYTF,TGTGCCAGCAGCTTAGGGGCTCCGGACGTTTATGGCTACACCTTC
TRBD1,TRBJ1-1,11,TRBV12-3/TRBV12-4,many,CASRGTGEAFF,TGTGCCAGCAGGGGGACAGGGGAAGCTTTCTTT
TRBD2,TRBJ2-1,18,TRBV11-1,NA,CASSPGQGGTSGADEQFF,TGTGCCAGCAGCCCCGGACAGGGTGGGACTAGCGGGGCGGATGAGCAGTTCTTC
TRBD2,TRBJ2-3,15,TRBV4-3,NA,CASSRSGSGADTQYF,TGCGCCAGCAGCCGTAGCGGGAGTGGGGCAGATACGCAGTATTTT
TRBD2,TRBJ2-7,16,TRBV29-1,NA,CSVRGALAGASYEQYF,TGCAGCGTCCGGGGAGCGCTAGCGGGAGCCTCCTACGAGCAGTACTTC
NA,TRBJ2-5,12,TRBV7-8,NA,CASSPGWKTQYF,TGTGCCAGCAGCCCTGGGTGGAAGACCCAGTACTTC
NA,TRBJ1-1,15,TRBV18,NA,CASSPTAPGNTEAFF,TGTGCCAGCTCACCCACGGCGCCGGGTAACACTGAAGCTTTCTTT
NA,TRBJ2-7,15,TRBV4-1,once,CASSQVASKSAEQYF,TGCGCCAGCAGCCAAGTGGCTAGCAAGTCGGCCGAGCAGTACTTC
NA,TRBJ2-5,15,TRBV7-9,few,CASSQKYRERETQYF,TGTGCCAGCAGCCAGAAATACAGGGAGAGAGAGACCCAGTACTTC
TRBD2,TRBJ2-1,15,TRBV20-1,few,CSAIGAGTSGNEQFF,TGCAGTGCTATTGGAGCCGGGACTAGCGGCAATGAGCAGTTCTTC
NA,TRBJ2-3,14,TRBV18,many,CASSLQTASDTQYF,TGTGCCAGCTCACTACAGACAGCGTCAGATACGCAGTATTTT
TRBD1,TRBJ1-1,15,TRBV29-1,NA,CSARIQGVMNTEAFF,TGCAGCGCTCGGATACAGGGGGTGATGAACACTGAAGCTTTCTTT
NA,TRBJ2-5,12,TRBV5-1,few,CASRRGQETQYF,TGCGCCAGCAGACGGGGACAAGAGACCCAGTACTTC
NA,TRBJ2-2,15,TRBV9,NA,CASSVEGLGAGELFF,TGTGCCAGCAGCGTAGAAGGCCTCGGTGCCGGGGAGCTGTTTTTT
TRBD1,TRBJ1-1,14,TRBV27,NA,CASRRQGRDTEAFF,TGTGCCAGCAGACGACAGGGACGGGACACTGAAGCTTTCTTT
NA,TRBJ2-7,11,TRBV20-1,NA,CSASRSGEQYF,TGCAGTGCTAGTAGGTCAGGCGAGCAGTACTTC
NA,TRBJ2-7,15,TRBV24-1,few,CATSDFRPAKNEQYF,TGTGCCACCAGTGATTTTCGACCCGCGAAAAACGAGCAGTACTTC
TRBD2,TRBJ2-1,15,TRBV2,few,CASSASAGGPNEQFF,TGTGCCAGCAGTGCTTCAGCGGGAGGGCCCAATGAGCAGTTCTTC
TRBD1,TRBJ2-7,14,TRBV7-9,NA,CASSNRDSPYEQYF,TGTGCCAGCAGCAATCGGGACAGTCCCTACGAGCAGTACTTC
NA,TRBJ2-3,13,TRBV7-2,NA,CASTPRGTDTQYF,TGTGCCAGCACGCCACGCGGCACAGATACGCAGTATTTT
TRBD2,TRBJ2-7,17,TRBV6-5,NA,CASSYSISGTRLSEQYF,TGTGCCAGCAGTTACTCGATATCAGGGACTAGGCTATCCGAGCAGTACTTC
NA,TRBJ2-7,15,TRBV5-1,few,CASSGSPGPQYEQYF,TGCGCCAGCAGCGGGAGCCCGGGACCTCAATACGAGCAGTACTTC
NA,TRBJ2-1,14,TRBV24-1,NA,CATSGADLLNEQFF,TGTGCCACCAGTGGCGCGGACTTACTGAATGAGCAGTTCTTC
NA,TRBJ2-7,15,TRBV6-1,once,CASSPARQASYEQYF,TGTGCCAGCAGCCCTGCCCGACAGGCCTCCTACGAGCAGTACTTC
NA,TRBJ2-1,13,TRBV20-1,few,CSASRGARNEQFF,TGCAGTGCTAGCCGGGGGGCAAGGAATGAGCAGTTCTTC
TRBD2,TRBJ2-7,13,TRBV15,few,CATRRDYPYEQYF,TGTGCCACCAGGAGGGACTATCCCTACGAGCAGTACTTC
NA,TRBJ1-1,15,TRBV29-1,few,CSVLGWGAMNTEAFF,TGCAGCGTTTTAGGCTGGGGGGCAATGAACACTGAAGCTTTCTTT
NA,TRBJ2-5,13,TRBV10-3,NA,CAISDGGAETQYF,TGTGCCATCAGTGATGGAGGGGCCGAGACCCAGTACTTC
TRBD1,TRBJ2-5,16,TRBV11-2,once,CASSPRTGEYQETQYF,TGTGCCAGCAGCCCAAGGACAGGGGAGTATCAAGAGACCCAGTACTTC
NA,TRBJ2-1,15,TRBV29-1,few,CSGLGERSSYNEQFF,TGCAGCGGCCTCGGGGAGAGGAGCTCCTACAATGAGCAGTTCTTC
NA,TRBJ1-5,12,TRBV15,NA,CATSRDTGPQHF,TGTGCCACCAGCAGAGACACTGGGCCCCAGCATTTT
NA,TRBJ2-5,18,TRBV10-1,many,CASSESGEPGLGKETQYF,TGCGCCAGCAGTGAGTCAGGGGAACCGGGCCTCGGGAAAGAGACCCAGTACTTC
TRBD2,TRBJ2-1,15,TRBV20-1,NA,CSAPGAGGGTGEQFF,TGCAGTGCTCCCGGGGCTGGCGGGGGGACCGGTGAGCAGTTCTTC
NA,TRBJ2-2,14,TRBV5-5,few,CASSWTRTSGELFF,TGTGCCAGCAGCTGGACACGGACGTCGGGGGAGCTGTTTTTT
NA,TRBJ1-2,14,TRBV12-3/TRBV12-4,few,CASSLMRSYYGYTF,TGTGCCAGCAGTTTAATGCGTAGTTACTATGGCTACACCTTC
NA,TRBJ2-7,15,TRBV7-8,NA,CASSLNPGQIYEQYF,TGTGCCAGCAGCTTAAATCCCGGACAGATCTACGAGCAGTACTTC
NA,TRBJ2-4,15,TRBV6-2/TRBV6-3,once,CASSFGIGDRNIQYF,TGTGCCAGCAGCTTCGGGATCGGGGACCGAAACATTCAGTACTTC